The clone carrying this T cell receptor (beta chain) was seen many times. This specimen comes from a study of early T cells in non-severe SARS-CoV-2 infection. Germline trimming cut 0 bases from V and 4 bases from J; bases unmatched to any gene: 10. In germline, CDR1 is SGHDN, CDR2 FVKESK. The CDR3 length is 18 residues. TCRdb reprocessed the 5' RACE reads via MiXCR and lists one record per CDR3 protein. The table has 25,000 to 35,000 distinct CDR3 sequences, roughly 5.7% seen once; the top ten hold 21%. The sequenced sample was whole blood. The V call is TRBV14, the J call TRBJ2-3; the match to TRBD1 covers 10 bases. The origin of this receptor is an adult who was a healthcare worker with PCR-confirmed SARS-CoV-2 infection or an uninfected control (not recorded which). The CDR3 DNA follows: TGTGCCAGCAGCCAAGATGCCGGGACAGGGGTAAAATCAGATACGCAGTATTTT. Protein: CASSQDAGTGVKSDTQYF.